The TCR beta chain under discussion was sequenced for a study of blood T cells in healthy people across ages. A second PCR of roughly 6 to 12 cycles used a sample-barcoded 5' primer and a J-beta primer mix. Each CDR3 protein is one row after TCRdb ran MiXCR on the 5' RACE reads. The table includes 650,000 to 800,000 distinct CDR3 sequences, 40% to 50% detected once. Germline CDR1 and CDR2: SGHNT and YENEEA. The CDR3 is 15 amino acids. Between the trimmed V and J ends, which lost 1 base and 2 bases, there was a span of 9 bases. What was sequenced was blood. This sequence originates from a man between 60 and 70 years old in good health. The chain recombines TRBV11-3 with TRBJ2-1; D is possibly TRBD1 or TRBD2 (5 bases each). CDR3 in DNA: TGTGCCAGCAGCTTAGCAGGGAGTACCTACAATGAGCAGTTCTTC. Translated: CASSLAGSTYNEQFF.